A selection of T cell receptor beta chains follows, all from one sample in a study of T cells in Graves' hyperthyroidism and ophthalmopathy. TCRdb independently ran MiXCR on the multiplex PCR reads; one entry per CDR3 protein. The sample yields around 300,000 distinct CDR3 sequences, roughly 15% seen once. What was sequenced was blood. The receptor source for this set is a woman in her thirties or forties with Graves' ophthalmopathy. The CDR3 runs from the conserved cysteine through the conserved F or W. A D gene is named only where the DNA matches it firmly. Part of the rows lack a size; the others show once, few, many or a class for expanded clones.

size | J | D | V | DNA | CDR3
many | TRBJ2-7 | TRBD2 | TRBV20-1 | TGCAGTGTTCGGGGGGAACGCCTTTACGAGCAGTACTTC | CSVRGERLYEQYF
many | TRBJ2-3 | . | TRBV11-3 | TGTGCCAGCAGCCCCGCTTCGGGATTTAGGGCAGATACGCAGTATTTT | CASSPASGFRADTQYF
many | TRBJ2-3 | . | TRBV5-1 | TGCGCCAGCAGCTTGCAACCCGGCCACGTTACAGATACGCAGTATTTT | CASSLQPGHVTDTQYF
. | TRBJ1-2 | . | TRBV19 | TGTGCCAGTAGTATACGGCAAAGGGGAGGCTATGGCTACACCTTC | CASSIRQRGGYGYTF
. | TRBJ2-1 | . | TRBV9 | TGTGCCAGCAGCGTTAACGTTAGAAGGAACAATGAGCAGTTCTTC | CASSVNVRRNNEQFF
many | TRBJ2-7 | . | TRBV4-1 | TGCGCCAGCAGCCAAGGAAAAGGGGACTACGAGCAGTACTTC | CASSQGKGDYEQYF
. | TRBJ1-5 | TRBD1 | TRBV7-2 | TGTGCCAGCAGCCTTACAGGGGTTCGTCAGCCCCAGCATTTT | CASSLTGVRQPQHF
. | TRBJ1-1 | . | TRBV3-1 | TGTGCCAGCAGGAGTACTGGCTATGAAGCTTTCTTT | CASRSTGYEAFF
few | TRBJ1-1 | . | TRBV20-1 | TGCAGTGCTAGAGCGAGGGGGATGCAGAACACTGAAGCTTTCTTT | CSARARGMQNTEAFF
many | TRBJ2-7 | . | TRBV11-3 | TGTGCCAGCAGCTTAGATCTTAACCTGCGGGGCTCCTACGAGCAGTACTTC | CASSLDLNLRGSYEQYF
. | TRBJ2-5 | TRBD1 | TRBV20-1 | TGCAGTGCTAGAGATTCGGGACAGGGGGCGAAAGGGGAGTACTTC | CSARDSGQGAKGEYF
many | TRBJ1-1 | . | TRBV3-1 | TGTGCCAGCAGCCAAGAGTACTCGACTGAAGCTTTCTTT | CASSQEYSTEAFF
. | TRBJ1-4 | . | TRBV10-2 | TGCGCCAGCAGTGAGTCTCCAGGGGCTAATGAAAAACTGTTTTTT | CASSESPGANEKLFF
many | TRBJ2-1 | . | TRBV6-1 | TGTGCCAGCAGTGAAGAGGAGTGGAATGAGCAGTTCTTC | CASSEEEWNEQFF
many | TRBJ1-2 | TRBD1 | TRBV2 | TGTGCCAGCAGTGAAACTCCCGACAGGGGGAGAGGCTACACCTTC | CASSETPDRGRGYTF
. | TRBJ2-5 | TRBD1 | TRBV28 | TGTGCCAGCAGTCCCTCCGGACAGGGGGGACAAGAGACCCAGTACTTC | CASSPSGQGGQETQYF
many | TRBJ2-7 | . | TRBV6-1 | TGTGCCAGCAGTTACACCCCGGACAGTTTCACCTACGAGCAGTACTTC | CASSYTPDSFTYEQYF
many | TRBJ1-4 | . | TRBV10-2 | TGCGCCAGCTCGGATGCCTATGAAAAACTGTTTTTT | CASSDAYEKLFF
many | TRBJ1-2 | . | TRBV2 | TGTGCCAGCACCACAACTCTGGGCAGGGCGATCGATGGCTACACCTTC | CASTTTLGRAIDGYTF
few | TRBJ1-2 | . | TRBV19 | TGTGCCAGTAGTCGAATGCCACAGGGAAAGAACTATGGCTACACCTTC | CASSRMPQGKNYGYTF
many | TRBJ2-4 | . | TRBV28 | TGTGCCAGCAGTTTATTCTCGATAGCCAAAAACATTCAGTACTTC | CASSLFSIAKNIQYF
few | TRBJ2-5 | . | TRBV20-1 | TGCAGTGCTAGACGCAGGGGCCGCCGGGAGACCCAGTACTTC | CSARRRGRRETQYF
many | TRBJ2-5 | . | TRBV2 | TGTGCCAGCAGTGGGGGCAGTTCGGGTCCGGGAGAGACCCAGTACTTC | CASSGGSSGPGETQYF
many | TRBJ1-5 | . | TRBV6-1 | TGTGCCAGCAGTGAAGGTGGGGGTTCCTATAGCAATCAGCCCCAGCATTTT | CASSEGGGSYSNQPQHF
many | TRBJ2-3 | . | TRBV29-1 | TGCAGCCAAAGATTTGCAGATACGCAGTATTTT | CSQRFADTQYF
many | TRBJ2-5 | . | TRBV28 | TGTGCCAGCAGTTTAGTTTGGACGGAAAAAGAGACCCAGTACTTC | CASSLVWTEKETQYF
many | TRBJ2-7 | TRBD1 | TRBV28 | TGTGCCAGCAGTTTTCTAGGGACAGACTCCTACGAGCAGTACTTC | CASSFLGTDSYEQYF
. | TRBJ2-3 | TRBD2 | TRBV12-3/TRBV12-4 | TGTGCCAGCAGTCCTTTAGCGGGGGTCACAGATACGCAGTATTTT | CASSPLAGVTDTQYF
many | TRBJ2-1 | . | TRBV6-5 | TGTGCCAGCAGTTACGGGGTAGCCTTCGATGAGCAGTTCTTC | CASSYGVAFDEQFF
many | TRBJ1-4 | . | TRBV2 | TGTGCCAGCAGTACGCAACGGCGCCCTAATGAAAAACTGTTTTTT | CASSTQRRPNEKLFF
many | TRBJ1-4 | . | TRBV7-9 | TGTGCCAGCAATGAGTCTGGTGAAAAACTGTTTTTT | CASNESGEKLFF
. | TRBJ2-3 | . | TRBV5-1 | TGCGCCAGCAGTTCTAGGACAGTGAGCACAGATACGCAGTATTTT | CASSSRTVSTDTQYF
many | TRBJ2-3 | . | TRBV20-1 | TGCAGTGCTAGAGACGGCGCCCAGACGGCAGATACGCAGTATTTT | CSARDGAQTADTQYF
many | TRBJ2-3 | TRBD2 | TRBV20-1 | TGCAGTGCTCTAGCGGGAGAACGGGATACGCAGTATTTT | CSALAGERDTQYF
many | TRBJ2-1 | . | TRBV28 | TGTGCCAGCAGTCCCTCGACCAATAAGCTATATAATGAGCAGTTCTTC | CASSPSTNKLYNEQFF
many | TRBJ1-5 | TRBD1 | TRBV12-3/TRBV12-4 | TGTGCCAGCAGTTTGTCTCCGACAGGGAGTCAGCCCCAGCATTTT | CASSLSPTGSQPQHF
many | TRBJ2-5 | . | TRBV11-2 | TGTGCCAGCAGCTTGCGATTAGGGCCAGAGACCCAGTACTTC | CASSLRLGPETQYF
many | TRBJ2-5 | . | TRBV6-1 | TGTGCCAGCAGTGAAGCGCCAGCCACTAGCTCTCCTTACTTC | CASSEAPATSSPYF